This entry features one T cell receptor beta chain sequence. This specimen comes from a study of blood T cell repertoires in COVID-19. About the study: The origin of the acute and convalescent COVID-19 samples was the United States, Italy and Spain. PBMCs, B-cell-depleted T cells, or T cells provided the cDNA or gDNA that made up the material.

In the authors' workflow: Reference gene primer amplification gave nucleated cell count estimates. Repertoires were generated with immunoSEQ multiplex PCR, while TCRdb's copy carries only in-frame clones and drops some. From that table come the V and J calls and clone size; the DNA was used to work out D and trimming. The table lists roughly 100,000 clones, 60% to 80% of them singletons, with over 7.5% in the top ten. Sequenced input: peripheral blood. The TCR was taken from a man in his fifties or sixties with active or convalescent COVID-19.

The CDR3 here is CASSWEGRYNSPLHF. The CDR3 DNA follows: TGTGCCAGCAGTTGGGAGGGACGGTATAATTCACCCCTCCACTTT. The gene calls are TRBV6-5 and TRBJ1-6, with D maybe TRBD1 (5 bases). V was clipped by 4 bases and J by 4 bases, with 11 bases between them. Germline V CDR1 and CDR2: MNHEY, SVGAGI. This CDR3 spans 15 amino acids.